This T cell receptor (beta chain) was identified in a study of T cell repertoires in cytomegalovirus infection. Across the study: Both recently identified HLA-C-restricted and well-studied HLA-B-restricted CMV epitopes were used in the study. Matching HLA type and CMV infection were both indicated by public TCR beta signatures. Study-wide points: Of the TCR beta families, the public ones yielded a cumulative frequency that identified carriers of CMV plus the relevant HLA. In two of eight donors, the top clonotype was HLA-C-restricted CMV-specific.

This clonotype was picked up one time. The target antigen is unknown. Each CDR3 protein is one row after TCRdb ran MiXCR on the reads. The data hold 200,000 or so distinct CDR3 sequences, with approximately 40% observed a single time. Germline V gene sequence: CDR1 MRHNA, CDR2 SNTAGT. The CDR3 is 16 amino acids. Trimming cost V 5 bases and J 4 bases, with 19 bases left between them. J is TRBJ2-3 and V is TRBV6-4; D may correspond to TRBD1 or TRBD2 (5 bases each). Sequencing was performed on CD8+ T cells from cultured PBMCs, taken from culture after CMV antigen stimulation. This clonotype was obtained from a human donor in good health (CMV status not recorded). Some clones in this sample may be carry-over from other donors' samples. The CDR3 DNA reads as TGTGCCAGCAGTCCCGGGACCGCAGATGGTGCAGATACGCAGTATTTT. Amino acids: CASSPGTADGADTQYF.